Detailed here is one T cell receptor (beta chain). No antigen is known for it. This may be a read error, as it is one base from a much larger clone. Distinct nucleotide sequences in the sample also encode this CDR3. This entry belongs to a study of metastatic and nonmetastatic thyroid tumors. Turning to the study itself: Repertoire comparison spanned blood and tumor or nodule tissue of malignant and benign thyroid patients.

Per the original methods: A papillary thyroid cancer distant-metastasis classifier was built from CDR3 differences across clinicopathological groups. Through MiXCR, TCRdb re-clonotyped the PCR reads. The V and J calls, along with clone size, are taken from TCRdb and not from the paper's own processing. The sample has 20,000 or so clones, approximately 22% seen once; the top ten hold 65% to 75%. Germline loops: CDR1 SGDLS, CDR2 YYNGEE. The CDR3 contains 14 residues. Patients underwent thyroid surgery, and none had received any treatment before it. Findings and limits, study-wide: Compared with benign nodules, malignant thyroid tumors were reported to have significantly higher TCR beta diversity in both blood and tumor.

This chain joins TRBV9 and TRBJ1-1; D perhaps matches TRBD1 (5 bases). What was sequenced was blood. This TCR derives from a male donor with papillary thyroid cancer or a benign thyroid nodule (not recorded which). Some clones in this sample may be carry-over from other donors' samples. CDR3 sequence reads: CASSVVGTGTEAFF. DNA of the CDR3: TGTGCCAGTAGCGTAGTGGGGACGGGCACTGAAGCTTTCTTT.